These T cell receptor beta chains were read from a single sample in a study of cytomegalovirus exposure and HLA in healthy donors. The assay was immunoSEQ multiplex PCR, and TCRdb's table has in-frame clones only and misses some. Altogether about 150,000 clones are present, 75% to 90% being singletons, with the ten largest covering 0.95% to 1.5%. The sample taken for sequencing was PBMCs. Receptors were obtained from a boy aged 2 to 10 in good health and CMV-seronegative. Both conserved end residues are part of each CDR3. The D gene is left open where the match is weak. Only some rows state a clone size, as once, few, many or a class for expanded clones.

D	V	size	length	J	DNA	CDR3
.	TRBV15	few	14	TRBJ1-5	TGTGCCACCAGCAGAGTACAGATAAATCAGCCCCAGCATTTT	CATSRVQINQPQHF
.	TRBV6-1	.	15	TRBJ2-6	TGTGCCAGCAGTGGCGGGTCCTCTGGGGCCAACGTCCTGACTTTC	CASSGGSSGANVLTF
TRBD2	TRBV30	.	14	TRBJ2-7	TGTGCCTGGGGATCTAGCGGAGACGGATACGAGCAGTACTTC	CAWGSSGDGYEQYF
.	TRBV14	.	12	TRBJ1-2	TGTGCCAGCAGTCTCAGTAACTATGGCTACACCTTC	CASSLSNYGYTF
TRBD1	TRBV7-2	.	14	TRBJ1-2	TGTGCCAGCAGCTTAGTCGACAGGGCCTATGGCTACACCTTC	CASSLVDRAYGYTF
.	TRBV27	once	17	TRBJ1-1	TGTGCCAGCAGTTTATCGCAGGGGCTGGGTATGAACACTGAAGCTTTCTTT	CASSLSQGLGMNTEAFF
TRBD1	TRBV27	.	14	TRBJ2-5	TGTGCCACTATGGGACAGGGGGGACTGGAGACCCAGTACTTC	CATMGQGGLETQYF
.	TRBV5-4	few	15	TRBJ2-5	TGTGCCAGCAGCCTTTGGGAGGCGTACCAAGAGACCCAGTACTTC	CASSLWEAYQETQYF
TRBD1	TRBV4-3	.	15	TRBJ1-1	TGCGCCAGCAGCCATGGGGACAGAAAGAACACTGAAGCTTTCTTT	CASSHGDRKNTEAFF
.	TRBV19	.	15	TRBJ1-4	TGTGCCAGTAGTGTCGGGGGTCCAACTAATGAAAAACTGTTTTTT	CASSVGGPTNEKLFF
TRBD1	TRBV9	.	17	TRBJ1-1	TGTGCCAGCAGCGTAGACGGGACAGGGGGCATGGGCACTGAAGCTTTCTTT	CASSVDGTGGMGTEAFF
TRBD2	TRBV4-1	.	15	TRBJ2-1	TGCGCCAGCAGCCACGGACTAGCGGGCGCGGGTGAGCAGTTCTTC	CASSHGLAGAGEQFF
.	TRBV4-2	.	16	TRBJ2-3	TGTGCCAGCAGCCCAGGCGGGACAGAAAGCACAGATACGCAGTATTTT	CASSPGGTESTDTQYF
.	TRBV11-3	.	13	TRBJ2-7	TGTGCCAGCAGCTTAACCAGGTCCTACGAGCAGTACTTC	CASSLTRSYEQYF
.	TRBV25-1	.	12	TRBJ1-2	TGTGCCAGCAGTGGGGACATGGATGGCTACACCTTC	CASSGDMDGYTF
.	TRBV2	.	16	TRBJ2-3	TGTGCCAGCAGTAGGGGAGGACAGGAGAGCACAGATACGCAGTATTTT	CASSRGGQESTDTQYF
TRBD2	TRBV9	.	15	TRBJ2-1	TGTGCCAGCAGCGTGTTAGCGGGGCCCTCAGGGGAGCAGTTCTTC	CASSVLAGPSGEQFF
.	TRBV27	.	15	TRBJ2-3	TGTGCCAGCTCCTCGGCCCTTCGCAGGGAAGATACGCAGTATTTT	CASSSALRREDTQYF
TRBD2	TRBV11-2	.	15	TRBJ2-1	TGTGCCAGCAGCTTTGGGAGGGTGGCCTACAATGAGCAGTTCTTC	CASSFGRVAYNEQFF
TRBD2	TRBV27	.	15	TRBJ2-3	TGTGCCAGCAGCCTTGGACTAGCTAGGACAGATACGCAGTATTTT	CASSLGLARTDTQYF
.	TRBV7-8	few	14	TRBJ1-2	TGTGCCAGCAGTGAAGAGGGCTTGAGCTATGGCTACACCTTC	CASSEEGLSYGYTF
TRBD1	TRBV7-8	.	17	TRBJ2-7	TGTGCCAGCAGCTCCCCTCGTATGGGGACAGGGCACTACGAGCAGTACTTC	CASSSPRMGTGHYEQYF
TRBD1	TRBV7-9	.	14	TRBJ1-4	TGTGCCAGCAGCCCACAGGGGAAGAATGAAAAACTGTTTTTT	CASSPQGKNEKLFF
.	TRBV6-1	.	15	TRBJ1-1	TGTGCCAGCAGTGGAGGAATGGGGGGAGGCACTGAAGCTTTCTTT	CASSGGMGGGTEAFF
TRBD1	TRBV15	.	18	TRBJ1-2	TGTGCCACCAGCTCGAGAAGTACGAGGGGACAGGGGAACTATGGCTACACCTTC	CATSSRSTRGQGNYGYTF
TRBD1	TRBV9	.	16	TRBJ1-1	TGTGCCAGCAGCGTAGCGACAGGGGATCTAGGAACTGAAGCTTTCTTT	CASSVATGDLGTEAFF
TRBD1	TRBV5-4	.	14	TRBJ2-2	TGTGCCAGCAGCGGGGGACAGCACACCGGGGAGCTGTTTTTT	CASSGGQHTGELFF
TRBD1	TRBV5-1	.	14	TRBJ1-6	TGCGCCAGCAGTCCCGGGACAGTACGTTCACCCCTCCACTTT	CASSPGTVRSPLHF
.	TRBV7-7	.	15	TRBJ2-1	TGTGCTAGCAGCTTAAAAACTGGGAGGTTGAGTGAGCAGTTCTTC	CASSLKTGRLSEQFF
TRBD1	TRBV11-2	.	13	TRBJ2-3	TGTGCCAGCCGGGGACAGGCCACAGATACGCAGTATTTT	CASRGQATDTQYF
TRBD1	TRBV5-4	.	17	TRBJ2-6	TGTGCCAGCAGCCGATCAGGGGGATACTCTGGGGCCAACGTCCTGACTTTC	CASSRSGGYSGANVLTF
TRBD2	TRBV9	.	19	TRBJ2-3	TGTGCCAGCAGCGTATTCCGGGAGGGGTTAGCGGGGCTCACAGATACGCAGTATTTT	CASSVFREGLAGLTDTQYF
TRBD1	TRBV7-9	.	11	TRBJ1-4	TGTGCCAGCAGCACTGGACAGGTACTGTTTTTT	CASSTGQVLFF
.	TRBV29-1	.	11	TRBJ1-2	TGCAGCCCCCCCCCATTAGATGGCTACACCTTC	CSPPPLDGYTF
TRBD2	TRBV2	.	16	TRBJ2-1	TGTGCCAGCATACCCTTTCTAGCGGGAGCTATGAATGAGCAGTTCTTC	CASIPFLAGAMNEQFF
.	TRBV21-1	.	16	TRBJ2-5	TGTGCCAGCAGCACAGAGTACAGGGAGAAATCGGAGACCCAGTACTTC	CASSTEYREKSETQYF
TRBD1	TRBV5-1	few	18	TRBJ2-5	TGCGCCAGCAGCTTGGAGGGTAGAGGGGGCATTATACAAGAGACCCAGTACTTC	CASSLEGRGGIIQETQYF
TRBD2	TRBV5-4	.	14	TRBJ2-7	TGTGCCAGCAGCCATAGCGGGAGGGTGAACGAGCAGTACTTC	CASSHSGRVNEQYF
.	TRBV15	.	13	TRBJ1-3	TGTGCCACCAGCTCCGGGTCGGGAAACACCATATATTTT	CATSSGSGNTIYF
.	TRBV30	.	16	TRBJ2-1	TGTGCCTGGAGTGTAAAGAGACCCAGGGAAGGTAATGAGCAGTTCTTC	CAWSVKRPREGNEQFF
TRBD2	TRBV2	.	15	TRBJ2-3	TGTGCCAGCAGAAGAAGCGGGGGGCCCACAGATACGCAGTATTTT	CASRRSGGPTDTQYF
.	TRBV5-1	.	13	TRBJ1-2	TGCGCCAGCAGCTTGGGAGGGTCGAAGGGCTACACCTTC	CASSLGGSKGYTF
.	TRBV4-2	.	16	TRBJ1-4	TGTGCCAGCAGCCAGTCAGTTACAGGGAATAATGAAAAACTGTTTTTT	CASSQSVTGNNEKLFF
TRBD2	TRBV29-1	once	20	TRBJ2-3	TGCAGCGTTGAAGAAGGGACTAGCGGGAGCACCTTCCTTAGCACAGATACGCAGTATTTT	CSVEEGTSGSTFLSTDTQYF
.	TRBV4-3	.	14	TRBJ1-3	TGCGCCAGCAGCCAGGGGACTGCTGGAAACACCATATATTTT	CASSQGTAGNTIYF
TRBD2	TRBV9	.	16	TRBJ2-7	TGTGCCAGCAGCTCTGAACTAGCGGGATTCCCCTACGAGCAGTACTTC	CASSSELAGFPYEQYF
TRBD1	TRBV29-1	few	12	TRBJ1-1	TGCAGCGTCGGGACAGCCAACACTGAAGCTTTCTTT	CSVGTANTEAFF
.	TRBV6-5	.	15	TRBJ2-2	TGTGCCAGCAGTTACGGGGCAGCCATCACCGGGGAGCTGTTTTTT	CASSYGAAITGELFF
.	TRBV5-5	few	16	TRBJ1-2	TGTGCCAGCAGCTTGGCCGCGTCAGGGCTTGACTATGGCTACACCTTC	CASSLAASGLDYGYTF
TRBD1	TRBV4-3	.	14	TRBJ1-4	TGCGCCAGCAGCGCACGGACAGGGAGTGAAAAACTGTTTTTT	CASSARTGSEKLFF